A selection of T cell receptor beta chains follows, all from one sample in a study of shared clonotypes between healthy human individuals. TCRdb keeps only in-frame clones here, not all; method: immunoSEQ multiplex PCR. The data show 90,000 to 120,000 clones, 65% to 75% seen once. The sequencing input was memory CD8+ T cells sorted from blood. The receptors were sampled from a woman between 25 and 40 years old in good health. CDR3s include the opening cysteine and the closing phenylalanine or tryptophan. Fields, in order: CDR3 length, D gene, V gene, J gene, clone size, CDR3 DNA, CDR3 protein. A D gene is named only where the DNA matches it firmly. Only part of the rows carry a size: once, few, many, or a class if the clone is expanded.

cdr3_length: 13; d_call: NA; v_call: TRBV6-4; j_call: TRBJ2-1; clone_size: many; cdr3_nt: TGTGCCAGCAGTGACTCCCCGAGCAATGAGCAGTTCTTC; cdr3_aa: CASSDSPSNEQFF
cdr3_length: 14; d_call: NA; v_call: TRBV10-3; j_call: TRBJ2-2; clone_size: many; cdr3_nt: TGTGCCATCAGTGAGGGCCCTAACACCGGGGAGCTGTTTTTT; cdr3_aa: CAISEGPNTGELFF
cdr3_length: 14; d_call: TRBD1; v_call: TRBV18; j_call: TRBJ2-7; clone_size: NA; cdr3_nt: TGTGCCAGCTCACTGGGACAGGGACATGCCGAGCAGTACTTC; cdr3_aa: CASSLGQGHAEQYF
cdr3_length: 15; d_call: NA; v_call: TRBV6-5; j_call: TRBJ1-1; clone_size: NA; cdr3_nt: TGTGCCAGCAGTTATAGTAGGGGATTCACCACTGAAGCTTTCTTT; cdr3_aa: CASSYSRGFTTEAFF
cdr3_length: 14; d_call: TRBD1; v_call: TRBV10-3; j_call: TRBJ2-7; clone_size: NA; cdr3_nt: TGTGCCATCAGTGAACAGGGGATTGGGGACGAGCAGTACTTC; cdr3_aa: CAISEQGIGDEQYF
cdr3_length: 15; d_call: NA; v_call: TRBV7-9; j_call: TRBJ2-7; clone_size: NA; cdr3_nt: TGTGCCAGCAGCCCTAAGACAGGAAGCCCCTACGAGCAGTACTTC; cdr3_aa: CASSPKTGSPYEQYF
cdr3_length: 12; d_call: NA; v_call: TRBV11-3; j_call: TRBJ2-7; clone_size: NA; cdr3_nt: TGTGCCAGCAGCTTAGACGGCTACGAGCAGTACTTC; cdr3_aa: CASSLDGYEQYF
cdr3_length: 13; d_call: NA; v_call: TRBV27; j_call: TRBJ1-1; clone_size: NA; cdr3_nt: TGTGCCAGCAGTTCATTGGACGGGGCGGAAGCTTTCTTT; cdr3_aa: CASSSLDGAEAFF
cdr3_length: 14; d_call: NA; v_call: TRBV10-3; j_call: TRBJ2-1; clone_size: NA; cdr3_nt: TGTGCCATCAGTTTCGGACTCGATTACAATGAGCAGTTCTTC; cdr3_aa: CAISFGLDYNEQFF
cdr3_length: 15; d_call: TRBD2; v_call: TRBV5-1; j_call: TRBJ2-7; clone_size: few; cdr3_nt: TGCGCCAGCAGCTATCGCCCGGGACTAGCGAACGAGCAGTACTTC; cdr3_aa: CASSYRPGLANEQYF
cdr3_length: 11; d_call: NA; v_call: TRBV20-1; j_call: TRBJ1-4; clone_size: NA; cdr3_nt: TGCAGTGCTTACTTGGGAGGAAAACTGTTTTTT; cdr3_aa: CSAYLGGKLFF
cdr3_length: 15; d_call: TRBD2; v_call: TRBV11-2; j_call: TRBJ2-5; clone_size: NA; cdr3_nt: TGTGCCAGCAGCTTCTCCGGGACTACAAAAGAGACCCAGTACTTC; cdr3_aa: CASSFSGTTKETQYF
cdr3_length: 14; d_call: NA; v_call: TRBV6-6; j_call: TRBJ2-7; clone_size: NA; cdr3_nt: TGTGCCAGCAGTTACGAGGACAGCCCCTACGAGCAGTACTTC; cdr3_aa: CASSYEDSPYEQYF
cdr3_length: 15; d_call: NA; v_call: TRBV27; j_call: TRBJ2-1; clone_size: NA; cdr3_nt: TGTGCCAGCAGTTTAGCACGAGGTACCTACAATGAGCAGTTCTTC; cdr3_aa: CASSLARGTYNEQFF
cdr3_length: 16; d_call: NA; v_call: TRBV7-9; j_call: TRBJ1-3; clone_size: few; cdr3_nt: TGTGCCAGCAGCTTATTGGGGCCTAGGGATGGAAACACCATATATTTT; cdr3_aa: CASSLLGPRDGNTIYF
cdr3_length: 16; d_call: TRBD2; v_call: TRBV7-9; j_call: TRBJ2-7; clone_size: NA; cdr3_nt: TGTGCCAGCAGCTTAGAATATGGGGGAGGGCGCTACGAGCAGTACTTC; cdr3_aa: CASSLEYGGGRYEQYF
cdr3_length: 14; d_call: NA; v_call: TRBV7-8; j_call: TRBJ2-7; clone_size: many; cdr3_nt: TGTGCCAGCAGCTTATGGTTAGGTACTTACGAGCAGTACTTC; cdr3_aa: CASSLWLGTYEQYF
cdr3_length: 13; d_call: NA; v_call: TRBV9; j_call: TRBJ1-1; clone_size: NA; cdr3_nt: TGTGCCAGCAGCGCCTGGGATCTCACTGAAGCTTTCTTT; cdr3_aa: CASSAWDLTEAFF
cdr3_length: 17; d_call: TRBD2; v_call: TRBV27; j_call: TRBJ2-1; clone_size: few; cdr3_nt: TGTGCCAGCAAACCGGGACTAGCGGGGCCCCCCTACAATGAGCAGTTCTTC; cdr3_aa: CASKPGLAGPPYNEQFF
cdr3_length: 16; d_call: NA; v_call: TRBV11-1; j_call: TRBJ2-3; clone_size: NA; cdr3_nt: TGTGCCAGCAGCTCGACGGGGCAACCGGGGGTGGATACGCAGTATTTT; cdr3_aa: CASSSTGQPGVDTQYF
cdr3_length: 16; d_call: NA; v_call: TRBV4-2; j_call: TRBJ2-3; clone_size: few; cdr3_nt: TGTGCCAGCAGCCAAGAGGAGGGTAGCGGCACAGATACGCAGTATTTT; cdr3_aa: CASSQEEGSGTDTQYF
cdr3_length: 14; d_call: NA; v_call: TRBV7-3; j_call: TRBJ1-2; clone_size: NA; cdr3_nt: TGTGCCAGCAGCTTAGCGGCAGGTCCGTATGGCTACACCTTC; cdr3_aa: CASSLAAGPYGYTF
cdr3_length: 17; d_call: TRBD1; v_call: TRBV19; j_call: TRBJ1-1; clone_size: NA; cdr3_nt: TGTGCCAGTAGCCCGGGACAGGAGTCGAGAATGAACACTGAAGCTTTCTTT; cdr3_aa: CASSPGQESRMNTEAFF
cdr3_length: 16; d_call: NA; v_call: TRBV25-1; j_call: TRBJ2-7; clone_size: NA; cdr3_nt: TGTGCCAGCTCACCGTCTCCGGGTCAGTACCTCTACGAGCAGTACTTC; cdr3_aa: CASSPSPGQYLYEQYF
cdr3_length: 11; d_call: NA; v_call: TRBV1; j_call: TRBJ2-7; clone_size: NA; cdr3_nt: TGCACCAGCAGCCTACGGGGCGAGCAGTACTTC; cdr3_aa: CTSSLRGEQYF
cdr3_length: 17; d_call: NA; v_call: TRBV11-2; j_call: TRBJ2-7; clone_size: NA; cdr3_nt: TGTGCCAGCAGCTTAAGCTCTTGGCAGGGGCACACCTACGAGCAGTACTTC; cdr3_aa: CASSLSSWQGHTYEQYF
cdr3_length: 13; d_call: NA; v_call: TRBV11-2; j_call: TRBJ1-1; clone_size: few; cdr3_nt: TGTGCCAGCAGCTTCGGGCCCAACACTGAAGCTTTCTTT; cdr3_aa: CASSFGPNTEAFF
cdr3_length: 16; d_call: NA; v_call: TRBV4-1; j_call: TRBJ1-2; clone_size: NA; cdr3_nt: TGCGCCAGCAGCCAATGGCACCCGGGAGGCGGCTATGGCTACACCTTC; cdr3_aa: CASSQWHPGGGYGYTF
cdr3_length: 12; d_call: NA; v_call: TRBV19; j_call: TRBJ2-1; clone_size: NA; cdr3_nt: TGTGCCAGTAGTATGGGACTCGGTGAGCAGTTCTTC; cdr3_aa: CASSMGLGEQFF
cdr3_length: 15; d_call: NA; v_call: TRBV6-5; j_call: TRBJ1-1; clone_size: NA; cdr3_nt: TGTGCCAGCAGTTCTTTCGTGGGGTTGAACACTGAAGCTTTCTTT; cdr3_aa: CASSSFVGLNTEAFF
cdr3_length: 15; d_call: TRBD2; v_call: TRBV5-4; j_call: TRBJ2-2; clone_size: NA; cdr3_nt: TGTGCCAGCAGCTTGGGCGGGAGGAGCACCGGGGAGCTGTTTTTT; cdr3_aa: CASSLGGRSTGELFF
cdr3_length: 13; d_call: NA; v_call: TRBV19; j_call: TRBJ2-5; clone_size: NA; cdr3_nt: TGTGCCACCCGGCGGGACAATGAAGAGACCCAGTACTTC; cdr3_aa: CATRRDNEETQYF
cdr3_length: 16; d_call: NA; v_call: TRBV27; j_call: TRBJ2-1; clone_size: NA; cdr3_nt: TGTGCCAGCAGTTTGGGGGGTTTTGGCACCTACAATGAGCAGTTCTTC; cdr3_aa: CASSLGGFGTYNEQFF
cdr3_length: 15; d_call: TRBD1; v_call: TRBV27; j_call: TRBJ1-1; clone_size: NA; cdr3_nt: TGTGCCAGCAGTAAAACCTTCGGGACAGGGGCTGAAGCTTTCTTT; cdr3_aa: CASSKTFGTGAEAFF
cdr3_length: 16; d_call: NA; v_call: TRBV6-4; j_call: TRBJ2-2; clone_size: few; cdr3_nt: TGTGCCAGCAGTGACACGGGGGGCTTTGACACCGGGGAGCTGTTTTTT; cdr3_aa: CASSDTGGFDTGELFF
cdr3_length: 11; d_call: NA; v_call: TRBV27; j_call: TRBJ1-2; clone_size: NA; cdr3_nt: TGTGCCAGCAGAACCCCCGATGGCTACACCTTC; cdr3_aa: CASRTPDGYTF
cdr3_length: 13; d_call: NA; v_call: TRBV2; j_call: TRBJ2-7; clone_size: NA; cdr3_nt: TGTGCCAGCAGAGGGGCAGAACCCTACGAGCAGTACTTC; cdr3_aa: CASRGAEPYEQYF
cdr3_length: 15; d_call: TRBD2; v_call: TRBV6-4; j_call: TRBJ2-3; clone_size: NA; cdr3_nt: TGTGCCAGCAGTGACTCTTCCGGGGGGAGAGATACGCAGTATTTT; cdr3_aa: CASSDSSGGRDTQYF
cdr3_length: 18; d_call: TRBD2; v_call: TRBV7-2; j_call: TRBJ2-3; clone_size: NA; cdr3_nt: TGTGCCAGCAGCTTAGCGCCCTTTAGCGGGAGTGGGGCAGATACGCAGTATTTT; cdr3_aa: CASSLAPFSGSGADTQYF
cdr3_length: 16; d_call: NA; v_call: TRBV6-5; j_call: TRBJ1-2; clone_size: once; cdr3_nt: TGTGCCAGCAGTTACTCGATGGTCATCGGACCATATGGCTACACCTTC; cdr3_aa: CASSYSMVIGPYGYTF
cdr3_length: 14; d_call: NA; v_call: TRBV6-5; j_call: TRBJ2-5; clone_size: NA; cdr3_nt: TGTGCCAGCAGTTCTCGGGGGGCGTGGGAGACCCAGTACTTC; cdr3_aa: CASSSRGAWETQYF
cdr3_length: 15; d_call: TRBD2; v_call: TRBV11-3; j_call: TRBJ2-7; clone_size: NA; cdr3_nt: TGTGCCAGCAGCTTTCGGGTAGCGGGGTCCTACGAGCAGTACTTC; cdr3_aa: CASSFRVAGSYEQYF
cdr3_length: 15; d_call: TRBD1; v_call: TRBV9; j_call: TRBJ2-3; clone_size: NA; cdr3_nt: TGTGCCAGCAGCCCCCCGGACAGGGGAACAGATACGCAGTATTTT; cdr3_aa: CASSPPDRGTDTQYF
cdr3_length: 13; d_call: NA; v_call: TRBV5-1; j_call: TRBJ2-7; clone_size: NA; cdr3_nt: TGCGCCAGCAGCTTACGAGGCCACTACGAGCAGTACTTC; cdr3_aa: CASSLRGHYEQYF
cdr3_length: 12; d_call: NA; v_call: TRBV5-8; j_call: TRBJ1-1; clone_size: NA; cdr3_nt: TGTGCCAGCAGCCCAGGGTTCACTGAAGCTTTCTTT; cdr3_aa: CASSPGFTEAFF
cdr3_length: 17; d_call: TRBD1; v_call: TRBV7-8; j_call: TRBJ1-1; clone_size: NA; cdr3_nt: TGTGCCAGCAGCTTAGGGGCCAGGGGGCAGGTGAACACTGAAGCTTTCTTT; cdr3_aa: CASSLGARGQVNTEAFF
cdr3_length: 13; d_call: TRBD2; v_call: TRBV29-1; j_call: TRBJ2-1; clone_size: many; cdr3_nt: TGCAGCGCCCACAGCGGGAGATTTAATGAGCAGTTCTTC; cdr3_aa: CSAHSGRFNEQFF
cdr3_length: 14; d_call: NA; v_call: TRBV2; j_call: TRBJ1-1; clone_size: NA; cdr3_nt: TGTGCCAGCAGCAGAACACTACCGAACACTGAAGCTTTCTTT; cdr3_aa: CASSRTLPNTEAFF
cdr3_length: 15; d_call: NA; v_call: TRBV18; j_call: TRBJ2-2; clone_size: NA; cdr3_nt: TGTGCCAGCTCACCCCTCAAGATGAGGACCGGGGAGCTGTTTTTT; cdr3_aa: CASSPLKMRTGELFF
cdr3_length: 16; d_call: TRBD2; v_call: TRBV6-4; j_call: TRBJ2-2; clone_size: NA; cdr3_nt: TGTGCCAGCAGTCGGGGACTAGCGCAGAACACCGGGGAGCTGTTTTTT; cdr3_aa: CASSRGLAQNTGELFF
cdr3_length: 15; d_call: NA; v_call: TRBV15; j_call: TRBJ1-2; clone_size: once; cdr3_nt: TGTGCCACCAGCAGAGATGTCCGTTTCGTTTCTGGCTACACCTTC; cdr3_aa: CATSRDVRFVSGYTF
cdr3_length: 14; d_call: NA; v_call: TRBV2; j_call: TRBJ1-5; clone_size: NA; cdr3_nt: TGTGCCAGCTCGCTGGGGGATAGCAATCAGCCCCAGCATTTT; cdr3_aa: CASSLGDSNQPQHF
cdr3_length: 14; d_call: TRBD1; v_call: TRBV19; j_call: TRBJ2-7; clone_size: NA; cdr3_nt: TGTGCCAGTAGTATACGGGACAGCTCCTACGAGCAGTACTTC; cdr3_aa: CASSIRDSSYEQYF
cdr3_length: 17; d_call: NA; v_call: TRBV11-2; j_call: TRBJ2-1; clone_size: NA; cdr3_nt: TGTGCCAGCAGCTTAGGCCCTTATAGCAGTACCTACAATGAGCAGTTCTTC; cdr3_aa: CASSLGPYSSTYNEQFF
cdr3_length: 15; d_call: TRBD2; v_call: TRBV30; j_call: TRBJ2-5; clone_size: NA; cdr3_nt: TGTGCCTGGAGTCGCAAACTAGCGGCGGGGGGGACCCAGTACTTC; cdr3_aa: CAWSRKLAAGGTQYF
cdr3_length: 15; d_call: NA; v_call: TRBV5-1; j_call: TRBJ2-3; clone_size: few; cdr3_nt: TGCGCCAGCAGCATTGGACAGTTGAGCACAGATACGCAGTATTTT; cdr3_aa: CASSIGQLSTDTQYF
cdr3_length: 15; d_call: TRBD2; v_call: TRBV5-1; j_call: TRBJ2-5; clone_size: NA; cdr3_nt: TGCGCCAGCAGCATGACTAGCGGGAGGGAAGAGACCCAGTACTTC; cdr3_aa: CASSMTSGREETQYF
cdr3_length: 14; d_call: TRBD1; v_call: TRBV5-1; j_call: TRBJ1-5; clone_size: NA; cdr3_nt: TGCGCCAGCAGCTTGGCAGGGGGACATCAGCCCCAGCATTTT; cdr3_aa: CASSLAGGHQPQHF
cdr3_length: 16; d_call: NA; v_call: TRBV15; j_call: TRBJ2-3; clone_size: NA; cdr3_nt: TGTGCCACCAGCCCTAAAGGGGGGAGAATTGAAGATACGCAGTATTTT; cdr3_aa: CATSPKGGRIEDTQYF